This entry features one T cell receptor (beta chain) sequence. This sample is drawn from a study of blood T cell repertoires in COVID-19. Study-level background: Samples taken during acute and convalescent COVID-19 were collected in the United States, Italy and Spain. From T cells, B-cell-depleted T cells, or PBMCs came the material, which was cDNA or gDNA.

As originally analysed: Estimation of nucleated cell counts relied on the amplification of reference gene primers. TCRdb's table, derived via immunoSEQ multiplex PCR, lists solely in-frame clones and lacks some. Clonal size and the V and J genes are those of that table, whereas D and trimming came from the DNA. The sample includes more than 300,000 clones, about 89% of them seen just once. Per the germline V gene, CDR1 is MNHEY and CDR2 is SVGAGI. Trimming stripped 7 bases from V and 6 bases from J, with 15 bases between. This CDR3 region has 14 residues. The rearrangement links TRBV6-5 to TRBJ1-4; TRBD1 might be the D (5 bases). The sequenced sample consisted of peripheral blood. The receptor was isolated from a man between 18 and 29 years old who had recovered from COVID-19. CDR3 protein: CASTERGGDEKLFF. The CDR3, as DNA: TGTGCCAGCACGGAGCGGGGCGGCGATGAAAAACTGTTTTTT.